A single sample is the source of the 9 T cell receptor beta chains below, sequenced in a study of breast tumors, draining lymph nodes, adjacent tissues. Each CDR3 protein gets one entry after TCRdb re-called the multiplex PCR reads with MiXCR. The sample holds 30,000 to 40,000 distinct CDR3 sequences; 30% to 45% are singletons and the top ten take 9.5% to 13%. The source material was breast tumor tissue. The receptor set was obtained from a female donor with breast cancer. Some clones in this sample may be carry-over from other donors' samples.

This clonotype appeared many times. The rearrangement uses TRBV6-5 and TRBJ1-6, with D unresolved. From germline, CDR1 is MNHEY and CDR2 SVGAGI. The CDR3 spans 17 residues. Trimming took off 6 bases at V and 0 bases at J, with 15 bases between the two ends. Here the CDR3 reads CASRKNPGSSYNSPLHF. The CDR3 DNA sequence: TGTGCCAGCAGGAAAAACCCGGGGAGCTCCTATAATTCACCCCTCCACTTT.

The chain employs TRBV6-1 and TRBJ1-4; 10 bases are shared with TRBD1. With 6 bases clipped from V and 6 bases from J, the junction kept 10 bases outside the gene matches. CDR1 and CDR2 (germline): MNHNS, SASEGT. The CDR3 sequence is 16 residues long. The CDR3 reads CASRGDRGQGDEKLFF. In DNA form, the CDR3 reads TGTGCCAGCAGAGGAGACAGGGGGCAAGGGGATGAAAAACTGTTTTTT.

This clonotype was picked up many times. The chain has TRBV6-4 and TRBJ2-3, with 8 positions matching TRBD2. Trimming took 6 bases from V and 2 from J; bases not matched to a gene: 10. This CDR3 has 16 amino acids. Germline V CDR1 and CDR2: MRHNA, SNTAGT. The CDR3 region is CASRHLIAGITDTQYF. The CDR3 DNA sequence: TGTGCCAGCAGACACCTAATAGCGGGAATCACAGATACGCAGTATTTT.

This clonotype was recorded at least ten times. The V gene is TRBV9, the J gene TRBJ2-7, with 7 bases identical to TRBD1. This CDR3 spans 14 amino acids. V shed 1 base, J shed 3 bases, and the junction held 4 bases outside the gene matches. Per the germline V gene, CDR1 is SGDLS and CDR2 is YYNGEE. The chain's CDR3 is CASSVLAGGYEQYF. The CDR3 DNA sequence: TGTGCCAGCAGCGTACTGGCAGGGGGCTACGAGCAGTACTTC.

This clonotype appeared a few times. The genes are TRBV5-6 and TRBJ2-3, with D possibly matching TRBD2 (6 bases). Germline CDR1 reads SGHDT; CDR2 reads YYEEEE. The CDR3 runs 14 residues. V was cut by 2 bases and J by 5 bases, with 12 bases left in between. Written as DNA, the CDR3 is TGTGCCAGCAGCTTCCGCCTGGGGGGAGATACGCAGTATTTT. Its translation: CASSFRLGGDTQYF.

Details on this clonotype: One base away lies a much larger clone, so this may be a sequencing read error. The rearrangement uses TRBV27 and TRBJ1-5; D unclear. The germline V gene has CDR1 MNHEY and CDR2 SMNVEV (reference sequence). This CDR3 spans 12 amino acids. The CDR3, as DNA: TGTGCCGGCAGTACCGGCAAGGGGCCCCAGCATTTT. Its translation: CAGSTGKGPQHF.

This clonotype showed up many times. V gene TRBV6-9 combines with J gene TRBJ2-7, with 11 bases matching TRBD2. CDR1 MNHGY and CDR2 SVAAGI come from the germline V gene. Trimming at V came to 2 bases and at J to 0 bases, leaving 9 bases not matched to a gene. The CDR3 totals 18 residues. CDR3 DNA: TGTGCCAGCAGTTATGACGCCGAGCTAGCGGGAGGCTCCTACGAGCAGTACTTC. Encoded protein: CASSYDAELAGGSYEQYF.

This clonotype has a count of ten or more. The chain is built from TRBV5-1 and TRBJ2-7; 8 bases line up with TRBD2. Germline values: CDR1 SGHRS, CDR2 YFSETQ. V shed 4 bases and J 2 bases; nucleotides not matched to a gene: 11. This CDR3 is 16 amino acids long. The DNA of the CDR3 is TGCGCCAGCAGCAGCTCCGGGACTAGAGGGACCTACGAGCAGTACTTC. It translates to CASSSSGTRGTYEQYF.

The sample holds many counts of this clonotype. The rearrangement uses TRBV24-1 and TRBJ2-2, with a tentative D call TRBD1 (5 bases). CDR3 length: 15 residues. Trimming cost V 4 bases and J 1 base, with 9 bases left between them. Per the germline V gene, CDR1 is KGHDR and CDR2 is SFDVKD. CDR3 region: CATSDRVGNTGELFF. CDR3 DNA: TGTGCCACCAGTGACAGGGTTGGGAACACCGGGGAGCTGTTTTTT.